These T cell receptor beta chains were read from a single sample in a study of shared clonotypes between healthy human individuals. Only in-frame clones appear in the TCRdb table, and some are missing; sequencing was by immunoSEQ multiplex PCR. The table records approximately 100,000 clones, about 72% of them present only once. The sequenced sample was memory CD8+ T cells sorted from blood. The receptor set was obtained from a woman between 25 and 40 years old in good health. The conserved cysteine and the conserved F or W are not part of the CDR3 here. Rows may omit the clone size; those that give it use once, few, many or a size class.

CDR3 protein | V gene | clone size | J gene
ASSYLGGETQY | TRBV6-5 | - | TRBJ2-5
ASSYPRDRAFYGYT | TRBV7-9 | - | TRBJ1-2
ASGHLPAGIEAF | TRBV12-5 | few | TRBJ1-1
STPSPGQNYGYT | TRBV29-1 | many | TRBJ1-2
ASSPDIQREQY | TRBV4-1 | many | TRBJ2-7
SVEDGGRGEQY | TRBV29-1 | - | TRBJ2-7
AWWQAPYEQY | TRBV11-2 | - | TRBJ2-7
ASRARGTSVDTQY | TRBV2 | - | TRBJ2-3
ASSLTGDGVSPLH | TRBV6-5 | - | TRBJ1-6
ASSPGLADSYEQY | TRBV28 | - | TRBJ2-7
ASSISRGTKETQY | TRBV19 | many | TRBJ2-5
ASSPRGGSSYNEQF | TRBV7-9 | many | TRBJ2-1
ASSQETGEETQY | TRBV4-1 | - | TRBJ2-5
ASSVRGRYGYT | TRBV11-2 | - | TRBJ1-2
ASSFGLAGLSNTGELF | TRBV5-4 | - | TRBJ2-2
ATSRVGFQPQH | TRBV15 | - | TRBJ1-5
AISPGLSYEQY | TRBV10-3 | - | TRBJ2-7
ASSLVFGPYEQY | TRBV7-9 | - | TRBJ2-7
ASRIAILKETQY | TRBV28 | - | TRBJ2-5
ASSWTGDYEQY | TRBV11-2 | - | -
AWTRRGADTGELF | TRBV30 | many | TRBJ2-2
ASQTRAGFSYNEQF | TRBV6-6 | - | TRBJ2-1
ASSLNRDRADTQY | TRBV18 | - | TRBJ2-3
ASSEAQGETYGYT | TRBV2 | - | TRBJ1-2
ASSLSSGYYNEQF | TRBV27 | - | TRBJ2-1
ASSWAGREEQY | TRBV27 | - | TRBJ2-5
ASSESESSGANVLT | TRBV6-1 | many | TRBJ2-6
ASSHGVEGEQF | TRBV4-1 | once | TRBJ2-1
ASRATGHFMNTEAF | TRBV6-4 | - | TRBJ1-1
ASTRLAGSTYNEQF | TRBV9 | - | TRBJ2-1
ASSQDWGEQNQPQH | TRBV11-2 | - | TRBJ1-5
ASSAGVEAF | TRBV25-1 | - | TRBJ1-1